The T cell receptor (beta chain) described here comes from a study of cytomegalovirus exposure and HLA in healthy donors. General study points: Sequencing artifact likely explains a cluster of highly shared sequence variants.

Details on this clone: As yet, its antigen is unknown.

From germline, CDR1 is SGDLS and CDR2 YYNGEE. The CDR3 runs 12 residues. V was pared by 2 bases and J by 9 bases, with 9 bases between. 60 Vbeta and 13 Jbeta primers were used in PCR. Generated by immunoSEQ multiplex PCR, the TCRdb table keeps only in-frame clones and is missing some. The sample carries 150,000 to 200,000 clones, around 80% recorded once. The chain carries TRBV9 and TRBJ2-1; weak D call: TRBD1 (5 bases). The source of this sequence is a male donor in good health and CMV-seronegative. The sequencing input was PBMCs. The CDR3 protein is CASSVQGIEQFF. CDR3 nucleotides: TGTGCCAGCAGCGTCCAGGGAATTGAGCAGTTCTTC.